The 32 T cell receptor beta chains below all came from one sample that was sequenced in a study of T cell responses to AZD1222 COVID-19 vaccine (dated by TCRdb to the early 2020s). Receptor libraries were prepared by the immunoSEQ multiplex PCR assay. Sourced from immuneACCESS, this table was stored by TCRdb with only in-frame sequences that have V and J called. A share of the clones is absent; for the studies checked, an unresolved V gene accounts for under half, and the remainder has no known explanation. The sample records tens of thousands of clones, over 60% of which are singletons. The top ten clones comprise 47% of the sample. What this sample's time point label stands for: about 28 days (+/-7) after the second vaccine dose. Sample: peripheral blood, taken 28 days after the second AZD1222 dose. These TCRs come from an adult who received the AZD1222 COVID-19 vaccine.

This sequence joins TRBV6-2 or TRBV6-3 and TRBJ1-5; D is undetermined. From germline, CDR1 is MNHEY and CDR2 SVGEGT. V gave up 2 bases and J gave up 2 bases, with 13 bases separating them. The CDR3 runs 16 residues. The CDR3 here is CASSYRPTVGNQPQHF. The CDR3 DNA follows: TGTGCCAGCAGTTACAGACCGACCGTCGGCAATCAGCCCCAGCATTTT.

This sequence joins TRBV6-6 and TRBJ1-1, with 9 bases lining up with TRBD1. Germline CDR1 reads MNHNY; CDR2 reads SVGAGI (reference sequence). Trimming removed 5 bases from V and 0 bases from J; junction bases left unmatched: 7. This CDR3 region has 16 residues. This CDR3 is CASSTGGFLMNTEAFF. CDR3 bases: TGTGCCAGCAGTACAGGGGGCTTCTTGATGAACACTGAAGCTTTCTTT.

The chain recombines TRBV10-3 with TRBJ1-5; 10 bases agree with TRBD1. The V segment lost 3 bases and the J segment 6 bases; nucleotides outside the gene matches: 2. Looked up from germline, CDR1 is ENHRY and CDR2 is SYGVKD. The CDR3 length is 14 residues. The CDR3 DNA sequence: TGTGCCATCAGTGACGGGACAGGGGTTCAGCCCCAGCATTTT. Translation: CAISDGTGVQPQHF.

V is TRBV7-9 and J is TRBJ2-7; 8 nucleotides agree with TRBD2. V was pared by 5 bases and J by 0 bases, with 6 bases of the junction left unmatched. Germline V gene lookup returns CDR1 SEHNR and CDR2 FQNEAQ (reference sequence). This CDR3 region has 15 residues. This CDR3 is CASSPAGTSSYEQYF. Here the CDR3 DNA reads TGTGCCAGCAGCCCGGCGGGGACTAGCTCCTACGAGCAGTACTTC.

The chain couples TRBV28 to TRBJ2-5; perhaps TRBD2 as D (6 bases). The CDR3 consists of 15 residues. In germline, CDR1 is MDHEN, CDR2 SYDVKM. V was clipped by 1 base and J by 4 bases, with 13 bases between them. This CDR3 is CASSLFPPGRETQYF. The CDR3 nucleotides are TGTGCCAGCAGTTTATTTCCCCCCGGGAGAGAGACCCAGTACTTC.

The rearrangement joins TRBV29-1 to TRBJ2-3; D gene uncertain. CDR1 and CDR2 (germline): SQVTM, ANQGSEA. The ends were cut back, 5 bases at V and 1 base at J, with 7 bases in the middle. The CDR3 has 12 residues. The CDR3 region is CSVLDGTDTQYF. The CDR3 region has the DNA TGCAGCGTTTTGGACGGCACAGATACGCAGTATTTT.

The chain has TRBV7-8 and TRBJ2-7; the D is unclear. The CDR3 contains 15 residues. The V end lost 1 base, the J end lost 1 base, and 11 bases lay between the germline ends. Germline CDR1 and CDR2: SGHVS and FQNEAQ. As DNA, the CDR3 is TGTGCCAGCAGCTTAGTATGGGGTAAATCCTACGAGCAGTACTTC. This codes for CASSLVWGKSYEQYF.

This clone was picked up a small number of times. The CDR3 loop reads CASSRGRGGEASTEAFF. The DNA of the CDR3 is TGCGCCAGCAGCCGCGGGCGAGGGGGAGAGGCGAGCACTGAAGCTTTCTTT. This sequence joins TRBV4-3 and TRBJ1-1; D is perhaps TRBD1 (6 bases). The CDR3 has 17 residues. The V and J ends lost 4 bases and 4 bases respectively, with 22 bases between them. Germline assignment: CDR1 LGHNA and CDR2 YSLEER.

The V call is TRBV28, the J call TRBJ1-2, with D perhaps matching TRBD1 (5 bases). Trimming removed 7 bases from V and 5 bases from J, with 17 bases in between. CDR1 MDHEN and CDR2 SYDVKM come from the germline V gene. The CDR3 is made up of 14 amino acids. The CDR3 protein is CASNRPQGEYGYTF. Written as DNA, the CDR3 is TGTGCCAGCAACAGACCCCAGGGTGAATATGGCTACACCTTC.

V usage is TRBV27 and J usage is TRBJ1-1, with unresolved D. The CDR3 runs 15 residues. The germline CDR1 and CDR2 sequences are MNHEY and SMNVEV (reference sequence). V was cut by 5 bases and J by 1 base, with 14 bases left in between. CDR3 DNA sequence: TGTGCCAGCAGTACCCGTGTAGGGAGGAACACTGAAGCTTTCTTT. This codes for CASSTRVGRNTEAFF.

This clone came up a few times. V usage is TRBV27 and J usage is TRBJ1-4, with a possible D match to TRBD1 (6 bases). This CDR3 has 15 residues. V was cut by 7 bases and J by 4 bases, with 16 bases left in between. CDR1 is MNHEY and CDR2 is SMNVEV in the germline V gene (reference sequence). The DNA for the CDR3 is TGTGCCAGCAAGGCCGGGGGCGGCTTTAATGAAAAACTGTTTTTT. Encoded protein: CASKAGGGFNEKLFF.

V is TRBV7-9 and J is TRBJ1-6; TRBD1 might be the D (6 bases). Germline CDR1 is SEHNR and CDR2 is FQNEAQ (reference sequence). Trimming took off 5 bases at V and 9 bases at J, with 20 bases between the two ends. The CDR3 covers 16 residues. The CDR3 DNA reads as TGTGCCAGCAGCCCTCGGGGGGGGCCTTTGAGTTCACCCCTCCACTTT. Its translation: CASSPRGGPLSSPLHF.

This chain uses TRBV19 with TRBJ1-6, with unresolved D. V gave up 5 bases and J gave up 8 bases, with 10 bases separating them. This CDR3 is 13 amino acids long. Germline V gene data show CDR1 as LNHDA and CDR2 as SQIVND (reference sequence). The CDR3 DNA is TGTGCCAGTAGTTCCCTTGGAGATTCACCCCTCCACTTT. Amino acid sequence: CASSSLGDSPLHF.

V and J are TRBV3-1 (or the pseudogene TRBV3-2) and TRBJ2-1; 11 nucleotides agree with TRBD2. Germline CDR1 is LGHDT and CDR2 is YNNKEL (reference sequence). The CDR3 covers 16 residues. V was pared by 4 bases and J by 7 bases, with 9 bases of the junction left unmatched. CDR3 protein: CASSRLTSGKGNEQFF. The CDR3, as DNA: TGTGCCAGCAGCCGGTTGACTAGCGGGAAGGGGAATGAGCAGTTCTTC.

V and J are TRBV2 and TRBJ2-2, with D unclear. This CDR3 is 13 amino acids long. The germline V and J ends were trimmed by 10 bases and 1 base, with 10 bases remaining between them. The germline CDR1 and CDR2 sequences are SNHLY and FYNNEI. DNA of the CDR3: TGTGCCATCCAGGTGATGAACACCGGGGAGCTGTTTTTT. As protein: CAIQVMNTGELFF. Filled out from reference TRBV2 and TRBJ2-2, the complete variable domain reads EPEVTQTPSHQVTQMGQEVILRCVPISNHLYFYWYRQILGQKVEFLVSFYNNEISEKSEIFDDQFSVERPDGSNFTLKIRSTKLEDSAMYFCAIQVMNTGELFFGEGSRLTVL.

CDR3 loop: CASSKSGDFYGYTF. The CDR3 bases are TGTGCCAGCTCCAAGTCCGGGGATTTCTATGGCTACACCTTC. The rearrangement joins TRBV18 to TRBJ1-2; D ambiguous. Germline V gene sequence: CDR1 KGHSH, CDR2 LQKENI. The V end was cut by 6 bases, the J end by 4 bases, with 15 bases between. The CDR3 covers 14 residues. Filled out from reference TRBV18 and TRBJ1-2, the complete variable domain reads NAGVMQNPRHLVRRRGQEARLRCSPMKGHSHVYWYRQLPEEGLKFMVYLQKENIIDESGMPKERFSAEFPKEGPSILRIQQVVRGDSAAYFCASSKSGDFYGYTFGSGTRLTVV.

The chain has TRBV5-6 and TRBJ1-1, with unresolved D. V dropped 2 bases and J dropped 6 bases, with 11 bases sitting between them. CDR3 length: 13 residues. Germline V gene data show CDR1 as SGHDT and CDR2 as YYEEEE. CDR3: CASSLVGVAEAFF. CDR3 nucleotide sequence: TGTGCCAGCAGCTTAGTGGGTGTAGCTGAAGCTTTCTTT.

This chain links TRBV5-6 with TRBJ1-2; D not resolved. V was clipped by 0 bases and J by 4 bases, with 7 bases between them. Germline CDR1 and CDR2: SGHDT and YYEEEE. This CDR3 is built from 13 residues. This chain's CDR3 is CASSLDFSYGYTF. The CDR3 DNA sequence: TGTGCCAGCAGCTTGGATTTTTCCTATGGCTACACCTTC.

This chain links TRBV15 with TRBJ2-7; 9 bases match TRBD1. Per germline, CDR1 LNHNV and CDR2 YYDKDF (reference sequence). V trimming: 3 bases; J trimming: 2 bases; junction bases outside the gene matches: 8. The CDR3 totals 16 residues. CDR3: CATSRGGQGLTYEQYF. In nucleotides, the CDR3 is TGTGCCACCAGCAGGGGAGGACAGGGGTTAACCTACGAGCAGTACTTC.

The CDR3 nucleotides read TGTGCCAGCAGCGTTGGGAGGGGAGGAACCGGGGAGCTGTTTTTT. This gives the protein CASSVGRGGTGELFF. The chain links TRBV7-7 to TRBJ2-2, with TRBD2 identical over 7 bases. Germline lookup yields CDR1 SSHAT and CDR2 FNYEAQ (reference sequence). The CDR3 covers 15 residues. V trimming: 5 bases; J trimming: 5 bases; junction bases outside the gene matches: 8.

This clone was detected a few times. The CDR3: CASSLGGRSNSPLHF. The CDR3, as DNA: TGTGCCAGCAGCTTGGGTGGAAGGAGTAATTCACCCCTCCACTTT. This sequence joins TRBV5-8 and TRBJ1-6; D remains ambiguous. The germline V gene has CDR1 SGHTS and CDR2 YDEGEE. V lost 0 bases and J lost 6, with 10 bases in between. The CDR3 runs 15 residues.

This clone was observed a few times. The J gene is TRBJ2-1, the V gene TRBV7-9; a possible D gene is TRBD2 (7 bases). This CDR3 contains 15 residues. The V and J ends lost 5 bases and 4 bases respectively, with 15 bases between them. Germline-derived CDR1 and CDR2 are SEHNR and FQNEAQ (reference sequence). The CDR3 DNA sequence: TGTGCCAGCAGCATCCCTCGGGGGGCTTACAATGAGCAGTTCTTC. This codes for CASSIPRGAYNEQFF.

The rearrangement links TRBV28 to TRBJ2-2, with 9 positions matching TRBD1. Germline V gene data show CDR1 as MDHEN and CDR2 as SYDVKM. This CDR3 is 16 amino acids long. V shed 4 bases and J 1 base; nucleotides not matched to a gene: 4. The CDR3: CASSSWGQGNTGELFF. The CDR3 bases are TGTGCCAGCAGTTCTTGGGGACAGGGGAACACCGGGGAGCTGTTTTTT. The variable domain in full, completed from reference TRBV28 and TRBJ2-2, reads DVKVTQSSRYLVKRTGEKVFLECVQDMDHENMFWYRQDPGLGLRLIYFSYDVKMKEKGDIPEGYSVSREKKERFSLILESASTNQTSMYLCASSSWGQGNTGELFFGEGSRLTVL.

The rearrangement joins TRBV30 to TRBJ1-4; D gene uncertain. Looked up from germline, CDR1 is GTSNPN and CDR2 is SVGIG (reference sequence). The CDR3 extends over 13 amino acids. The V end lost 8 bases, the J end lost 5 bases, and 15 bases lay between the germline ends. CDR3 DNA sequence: TGTGCCACTTCGGGGTCCCGCAATGAAAAACTGTTTTTT. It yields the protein CATSGSRNEKLFF.

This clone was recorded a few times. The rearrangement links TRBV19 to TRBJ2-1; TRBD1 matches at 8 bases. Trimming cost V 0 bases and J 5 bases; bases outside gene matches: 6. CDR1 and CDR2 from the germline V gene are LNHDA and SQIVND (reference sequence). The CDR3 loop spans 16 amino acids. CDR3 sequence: CASSIDRTGLHNEQFF. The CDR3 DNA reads TGTGCCAGTAGTATAGATCGGACAGGGCTCCACAATGAGCAGTTCTTC.

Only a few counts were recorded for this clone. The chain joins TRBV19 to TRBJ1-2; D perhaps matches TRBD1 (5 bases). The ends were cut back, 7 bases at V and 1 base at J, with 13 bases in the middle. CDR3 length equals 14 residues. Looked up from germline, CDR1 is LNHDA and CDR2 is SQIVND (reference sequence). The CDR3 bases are TGTGCCAGTAACCAGGGCGGGAGTAACTATGGCTACACCTTC. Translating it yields CASNQGGSNYGYTF.

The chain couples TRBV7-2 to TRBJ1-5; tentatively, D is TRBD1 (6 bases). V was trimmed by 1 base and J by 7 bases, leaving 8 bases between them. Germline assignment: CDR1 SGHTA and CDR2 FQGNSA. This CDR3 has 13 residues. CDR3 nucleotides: TGTGCCAGCAGCTTAGGACAGGTCCAGCCCCAGCATTTT. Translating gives CASSLGQVQPQHF.

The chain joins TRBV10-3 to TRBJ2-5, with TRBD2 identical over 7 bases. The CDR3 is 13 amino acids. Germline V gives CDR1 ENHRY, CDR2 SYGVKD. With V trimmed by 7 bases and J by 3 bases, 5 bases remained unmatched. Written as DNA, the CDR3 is TGTGCCATCAAGGGAGGGCCGGAAGAGACCCAGTACTTC. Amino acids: CAIKGGPEETQYF.

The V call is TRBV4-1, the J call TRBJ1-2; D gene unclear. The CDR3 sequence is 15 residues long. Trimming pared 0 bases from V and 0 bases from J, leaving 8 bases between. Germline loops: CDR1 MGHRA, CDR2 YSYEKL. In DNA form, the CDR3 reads TGCGCCAGCAGCCAAGAAGCCGACCCTAACTATGGCTACACCTTC. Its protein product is CASSQEADPNYGYTF.

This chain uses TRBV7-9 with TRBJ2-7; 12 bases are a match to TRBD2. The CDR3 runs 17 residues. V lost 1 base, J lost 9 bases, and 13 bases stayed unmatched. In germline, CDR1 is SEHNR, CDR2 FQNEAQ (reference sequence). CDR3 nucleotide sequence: TGTGCCAGCAGCTTAGGATTACTAGCGGGAGGCCTTCTTTGGCAGTACTTC. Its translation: CASSLGLLAGGLLWQYF.

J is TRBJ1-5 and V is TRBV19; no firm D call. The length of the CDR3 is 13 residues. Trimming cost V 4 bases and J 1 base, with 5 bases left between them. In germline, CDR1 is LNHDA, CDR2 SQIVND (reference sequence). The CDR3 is CASSRRSNQPQHF. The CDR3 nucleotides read TGTGCCAGTAGTAGGCGGAGCAATCAGCCCCAGCATTTT.

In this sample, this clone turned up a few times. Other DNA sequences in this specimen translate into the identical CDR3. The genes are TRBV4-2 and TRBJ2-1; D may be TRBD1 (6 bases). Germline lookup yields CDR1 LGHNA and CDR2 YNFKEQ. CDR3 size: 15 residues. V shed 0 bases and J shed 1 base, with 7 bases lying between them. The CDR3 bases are TGTGCCAGCAGCCAAGATAGGGGGTCCTACAATGAGCAGTTCTTC. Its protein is CASSQDRGSYNEQFF.